This TCR beta chain was captured in a study of shared clonotypes between healthy human individuals. The CDR3 contains 13 residues. Per germline, CDR1 SGHVS and CDR2 FNYEAQ. Deletions cut 1 base from V and 7 bases from J, with 11 bases between. Around 220 ng DNA, 25,000 to 35,000 T cell genomes, went into each sorted-subset replicate PCR. This table comes from immunoSEQ multiplex PCR, and its TCRdb copy is limited to in-frame clones, with some not included. This sample carries about 2 million clones, about 95% of them seen once, and the ten largest clones take more than 0.9%. As for this clone: Its specificity is unknown.

General study findings and limits: Larger estimated richness was generally seen in naive subsets than in memory subsets.

Positively selected for CCR7, the CD45RO-negative cells used as naive CD8 cells excluded terminally differentiated effector memory CD45RA+ cells. Everyone who donated was a Caucasian adult who lived in Nashville, Tennessee. V gene TRBV7-6 combines with J gene TRBJ2-7; D is uncertain. The sample comprised naive CD8+ T cells sorted from blood. This clonotype was sampled from a man between 18 and 29 years old in good health. The CDR3 here is CASSLEAVGEQYF. CDR3 nucleotides: TGTGCCAGCAGCTTAGAGGCAGTCGGTGAGCAGTACTTC.